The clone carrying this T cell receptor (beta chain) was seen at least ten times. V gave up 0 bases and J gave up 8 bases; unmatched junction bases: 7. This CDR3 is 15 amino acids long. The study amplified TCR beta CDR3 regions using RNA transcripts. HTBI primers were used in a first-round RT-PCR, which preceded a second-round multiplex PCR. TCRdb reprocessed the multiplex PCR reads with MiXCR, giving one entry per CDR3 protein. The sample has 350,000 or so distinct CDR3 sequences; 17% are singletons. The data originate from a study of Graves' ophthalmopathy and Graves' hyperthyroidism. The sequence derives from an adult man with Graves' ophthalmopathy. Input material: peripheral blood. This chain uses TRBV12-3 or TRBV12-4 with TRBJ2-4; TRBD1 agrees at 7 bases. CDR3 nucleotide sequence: TGTGCCAGCAGTTTAGCGCGAACAGGGGACGACATTCAGTACTTC. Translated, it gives CASSLARTGDDIQYF.